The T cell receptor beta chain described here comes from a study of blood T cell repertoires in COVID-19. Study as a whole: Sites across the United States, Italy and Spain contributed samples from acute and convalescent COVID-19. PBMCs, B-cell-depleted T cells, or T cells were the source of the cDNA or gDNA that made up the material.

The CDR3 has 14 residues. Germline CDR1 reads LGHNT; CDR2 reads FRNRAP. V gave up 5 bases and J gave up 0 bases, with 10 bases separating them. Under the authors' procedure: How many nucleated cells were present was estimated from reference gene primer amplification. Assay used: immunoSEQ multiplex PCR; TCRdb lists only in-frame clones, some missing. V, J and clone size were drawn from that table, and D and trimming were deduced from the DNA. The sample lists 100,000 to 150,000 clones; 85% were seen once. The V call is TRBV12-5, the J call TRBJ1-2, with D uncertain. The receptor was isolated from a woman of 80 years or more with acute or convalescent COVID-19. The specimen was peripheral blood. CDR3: CASGQSVANYGYTF. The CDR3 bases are TGTGCTAGTGGTCAGTCCGTTGCTAACTATGGCTACACCTTC.